What follows are 32 T cell receptor beta chains derived from one specimen sequenced in a study of T cell responses to AZD1222 COVID-19 vaccine. Measured with immunoSEQ multiplex PCR; TCRdb has only the in-frame clones, and not every one. The top ten clones hold 5% to 6.5% of a sample with 80,000 to 100,000 clones, 80% to 90% of them seen once. The sample consisted of peripheral blood, taken on day 0 of AZD1222 vaccination. Receptors were obtained from an adult in good health.

The genes are TRBV5-5 and TRBJ2-1; no reliable D call. Trimming removed 1 base at V and 6 bases at J, with 5 bases between. Germline loops: CDR1 SGHKS, CDR2 YYEKEE (reference sequence). This CDR3 has 12 residues. The CDR3 DNA is TGTGCCAGCAGCTTGAAGGTCAATGAGCAGTTCTTC. It specifies CASSLKVNEQFF.

The chain has TRBV7-9 and TRBJ2-1; D unresolved. Germline V gene lookup returns CDR1 SEHNR and CDR2 FQNEAQ (reference sequence). The CDR3 is 13 amino acids. With 7 bases removed from V and 7 bases from J, the gap between germline ends came to 14 bases. CDR3 residues: CASTHPPRNEQFF. The CDR3 bases are TGTGCCAGCACCCACCCTCCAAGGAATGAGCAGTTCTTC.

The chain couples TRBV6-2 or TRBV6-3 to TRBJ2-7; D not certain. V was shortened by 6 bases and J by 2 bases, with 17 bases between the two germline ends. Germline V lookup: CDR1 MNHEY, CDR2 SVGEGT. The CDR3 totals 15 residues. The CDR3 is CASSHRATPPYEQYF. The CDR3 nucleotides read TGTGCCAGCAGCCACCGGGCCACACCGCCCTACGAGCAGTACTTC.

The rearrangement uses TRBV13 and TRBJ2-3; perhaps D is TRBD1 or TRBD2 (6 bases each). CDR3 length equals 17 residues. CDR1 and CDR2 (germline): PRHDT, FYEKMQ (reference sequence). V gave up 0 bases and J gave up 10 bases, with 23 bases separating them. The CDR3 is CASSLGLGGRRGSAQYF. CDR3 DNA sequence: TGTGCCAGCAGCTTAGGCCTAGGTGGGAGGAGGGGGTCGGCGCAGTATTTT.

This clone was seen a few times. This chain joins TRBV5-1 and TRBJ2-3; D is ambiguous. V lost 4 bases and J lost 0, with 18 bases in between. Looked up from germline, CDR1 is SGHRS and CDR2 is YFSETQ. This CDR3 region has 17 residues. The CDR3 nucleotides read TGCGCCAGCAGCCCCCGGGCGACCGCGTCTAGCACAGATACGCAGTATTTT. As protein: CASSPRATASSTDTQYF.

This clone was seen once. The genes are TRBV7-9 and TRBJ2-3; 8 nucleotides match TRBD1. Unmatched junction bases numbered 6, after V lost 5 bases and J lost 2 bases. This CDR3 spans 15 amino acids. The germline V gene has CDR1 SEHNR and CDR2 FQNEAQ (reference sequence). In nucleotides, the CDR3 is TGTGCCAGCAGCCCTACAGGGGGTGCCACAGATACGCAGTATTTT. Its translation is CASSPTGGATDTQYF.

Here the CDR3 DNA reads TGTGCCAGCAGGAGGACTAGCGGGAGTTACGATACGCAGTATTTT. Its protein product is CASRRTSGSYDTQYF. V usage is TRBV6-1 and J usage is TRBJ2-3; 13 positions match TRBD2. Per germline, CDR1 MNHNS and CDR2 SASEGT. V shed 6 bases, J shed 6 bases, and the junction held 6 bases outside the gene matches. This CDR3 spans 15 amino acids.

There are a few counts of this clone. V is TRBV5-6 and J is TRBJ2-1; D call uncertain. This CDR3 contains 16 residues. The germline CDR1 and CDR2 sequences are SGHDT and YYEEEE. Trimming shortened V by 0 bases and J by 0 bases, and 10 bases separated the two germline ends. The CDR3 protein is CASSLVVLSSYNEQFF. In nucleotides, the CDR3 is TGTGCCAGCAGCTTGGTCGTGTTAAGCTCCTACAATGAGCAGTTCTTC. Using reference TRBV5-6 and TRBJ2-1 for the parts outside the CDR3, the full variable domain is DAGVTQSPTHLIKTRGQQVTLRCSPKSGHDTVSWYQQALGQGPQFIFQYYEEEERQRGNFPDRFSGHQFPNYSSELNVNALLLGDSALYLCASSLVVLSSYNEQFFGPGTRLTVL.

CDR3 coding DNA: TGTGCCAGCAGTGAACAGGGGGCTAATGAAAAACTGTTTTTT. Translated, it gives CASSEQGANEKLFF. This chain uses TRBV25-1 with TRBJ1-4, with TRBD1 identical over 7 bases. The CDR3 contains 14 residues. Germline CDR1 is MGHDK and CDR2 is SYGVNS. Germline trimming cut 2 bases from V and 3 bases from J; bases unmatched to any gene: 0. The variable domain in full, completed from reference TRBV25-1 and TRBJ1-4, reads EADIYQTPRYLVIGTGKKITLECSQTMGHDKMYWYQQDPGMELHLIHYSYGVNSTEKGDLSSESTVSRIRTEHFPLTLESARPSHTSQYLCASSEQGANEKLFFGSGTQLSVL.

The chain combines TRBV5-1 with TRBJ1-2; 9 bases align to TRBD1. Trimming took 4 bases from V and 6 from J; bases not matched to a gene: 4. Looked up from germline, CDR1 is SGHRS and CDR2 is YFSETQ. The CDR3 sequence is 13 residues long. The CDR3 loop reads CASSMGDRDGYTF. CDR3 DNA sequence: TGCGCCAGCAGCATGGGGGACAGGGATGGCTACACCTTC.

The V and J genes are TRBV2 and TRBJ2-1; 7 nucleotides match TRBD1. Germline V gene data show CDR1 as SNHLY and CDR2 as FYNNEI. The CDR3 extends over 12 amino acids. The V gene end was trimmed by 10 bases and the J gene end by 11 bases; junction bases not matched to a gene: 11. In nucleotides, the CDR3 is TGTGCCACCCCAAGGACAGGTAGAAAGCAGTTCTTC. As protein: CATPRTGRKQFF.

The V and J genes are TRBV6-5 and TRBJ1-2; perhaps TRBD1 as D (5 bases). Germline CDR1 reads MNHEY; CDR2 reads SVGAGI. Trimming shortened V by 10 bases and J by 4 bases, and 19 bases separated the two germline ends. This CDR3 is 14 amino acids long. CDR3 coding DNA: TGTGCCACGATCGGGGGGGTGTCGACCTATGGCTACACCTTC. Translation: CATIGGVSTYGYTF.

The chain uses TRBV6-5 and TRBJ1-5; TRBD1 matches at 7 bases. The CDR3 has 15 residues. CDR1 and CDR2 (germline): MNHEY, SVGAGI. Trimming cost V 6 bases and J 2 bases; bases outside gene matches: 7. CDR3 DNA: TGTGCCAGCAGACGACAGGGTAGGGGCAATCAGCCCCAGCATTTT. Residues: CASRRQGRGNQPQHF.

J is TRBJ1-6 and V is TRBV15, with 10 bases fitting TRBD1. CDR3 length: 15 amino acids. The germline CDR1 and CDR2 sequences are LNHNV and YYDKDF (reference sequence). V lost 0 bases to trimming and J lost 10 bases; unmatched junction nucleotides: 3. CDR3 bases: TGTGCCACCAGCAGAGAAGGGACAGGGGTCTCACCCCTCCACTTT. Translation: CATSREGTGVSPLHF.

The rearrangement links TRBV7-9 to TRBJ2-7; tentatively, D is TRBD1 or TRBD2 (5 bases each). CDR1 and CDR2 (germline): SEHNR, FQNEAQ (reference sequence). V dropped 6 bases and J dropped 7 bases, with 16 bases sitting between them. This CDR3 spans 13 amino acids. The CDR3 region has the DNA TGTGCCAGCAGTCCAGCAGGGTCGGGGGAGCAGTACTTC. Translating it yields CASSPAGSGEQYF.

The rearrangement links TRBV7-8 to TRBJ1-2; no clear D gene. The CDR3 spans 16 residues. CDR1 is SGHVS and CDR2 is FQNEAQ in the germline V gene. Trimming stripped 3 bases from V and 1 base from J, with 15 bases between. The CDR3 is CASSFRRDTYNYGYTF. The CDR3 DNA reads as TGTGCCAGCAGCTTTCGACGTGACACTTATAACTATGGCTACACCTTC.

The chain has TRBV5-1 and TRBJ2-2, with D possibly matching TRBD2 (6 bases). Germline V gives CDR1 SGHRS, CDR2 YFSETQ. V lost 1 base and J 2 bases, leaving 9 bases between the germline ends. The CDR3 loop spans 15 amino acids. This chain's CDR3 is CASSLLRGNTGELFF. CDR3 DNA sequence: TGCGCCAGCAGCTTGTTGCGGGGTAACACCGGGGAGCTGTTTTTT.

This clone was observed once. V and J are TRBV6-5 and TRBJ1-4; D gene uncertain. Looked up from germline, CDR1 is MNHEY and CDR2 is SVGAGI. The CDR3 is 15 residues long. Trimming cost V 4 bases and J 8 bases, with 17 bases left between them. CDR3 loop: CASSSYPSRVEKLFF. CDR3 sequence (DNA): TGTGCCAGCAGTTCCTATCCATCCCGGGTCGAAAAACTGTTTTTT.

This clone occurred a few times. V is TRBV11-3 and J is TRBJ1-6, with TRBD1 matching over 9 bases. This CDR3 comprises 14 residues. Germline-derived CDR1 and CDR2 are SGHNT and YENEEA. With 5 bases clipped from V and 7 bases from J, the junction kept 3 bases outside the gene matches. Here the CDR3 DNA reads TGTGCCAGCAGCCCCGGACAGGGGAATTCACCCCTCCACTTT. Encoded protein: CASSPGQGNSPLHF. Full variable domain (rest looked up from reference TRBV11-3 and TRBJ1-6): EAGVVQSPRYKIIEKKQPVAFWCNPISGHNTLYWYLQNLGQGPELLIRYENEEAVDDSQLPKDRFSAERLKGVDSTLKIQPAELGDSAVYLCASSPGQGNSPLHFGNGTRLTVT.

The chain employs TRBV19 and TRBJ2-3; D not certain. The CDR3 has 12 amino acids. Trimming took 5 bases from V and 0 from J, leaving 3 bases between them. The V gene's germline CDR1 is LNHDA and CDR2 SQIVND (reference sequence). CDR3 coding DNA: TGTGCCAGTAGTGCTAGCACAGATACGCAGTATTTT. Protein sequence: CASSASTDTQYF.

A few counts support this clone. This chain connects TRBV2 to TRBJ2-7, with unresolved D. Trimming removed 6 bases from V and 5 bases from J, with 17 bases in between. The CDR3 totals 14 residues. CDR1 SNHLY and CDR2 FYNNEI come from the germline V gene. In DNA form, the CDR3 reads TGTGCCAGCAGAATGACACCGTTCGGAAACGAGCAGTACTTC. The encoded protein is CASRMTPFGNEQYF.

The V and J genes are TRBV7-2 and TRBJ1-1, with TRBD1 as a possible D gene (6 bases). The V gene's germline CDR1 is SGHTA and CDR2 FQGNSA. The CDR3 runs to 12 residues. The germline V and J ends were trimmed by 1 base and 9 bases, with 9 bases remaining between them. CDR3 sequence (DNA): TGTGCCAGCAGCTTAGACAGGGACAAAGCTTTCTTT. It codes for CASSLDRDKAFF. The full variable domain, in which reference TRBV7-2 and TRBJ1-1 provide the parts outside the CDR3, is GAGVSQSPSNKVTEKGKDVELRCDPISGHTALYWYRQSLGQGLEFLIYFQGNSAPDKSGLPSDRFSAERTGGSVSTLTIQRTQQEDSAVYLCASSLDRDKAFFGQGTRLTVV.

The genes are TRBV9 and TRBJ1-2; D uncertain. Germline values: CDR1 SGDLS, CDR2 YYNGEE. The ends were cut back, 4 bases at V and 0 bases at J, with 10 bases in the middle. The CDR3 has 14 amino acids. CDR3 DNA sequence: TGTGCCAGCAGCCCTTGGACCCCTAACTATGGCTACACCTTC. Translation gives CASSPWTPNYGYTF. The entire variable domain, with the rest obtained from reference TRBV9 and TRBJ1-2, is as follows: DSGVTQTPKHLITATGQRVTLRCSPRSGDLSVYWYQQSLDQGLQFLIQYYNGEERAKGNILERFSAQQFPDLHSELNLSSLELGDSALYFCASSPWTPNYGYTFGSGTRLTVV.

The V call is TRBV27, the J call TRBJ1-3; 8 positions agree with TRBD1. The V and J ends lost 2 bases and 2 bases, in that order; junction bases with no gene match: 8. The length of the CDR3 is 17 residues. Germline V CDR1 and CDR2: MNHEY, SMNVEV (reference sequence). CDR3 nucleotide sequence: TGTGCCAGCAGTTTACGTCCGCCAGGGGGCCCTGGAAACACCATATATTTT. Residues: CASSLRPPGGPGNTIYF.

The chain uses TRBV19 and TRBJ1-2; D may be TRBD1 (5 bases). The CDR3 is 12 residues long. With 3 bases removed from V and 14 bases from J, the gap between germline ends came to 16 bases. Germline values: CDR1 LNHDA, CDR2 SQIVND (reference sequence). CDR3 in DNA: TGTGCCAGTAGTATGGGACTCGGGCCCGGTACCTTC. It is translated as CASSMGLGPGTF.

The chain is built from TRBV7-2 and TRBJ2-5; D is ambiguous. Trimming shortened V by 1 base and J by 6 bases, and 9 bases separated the two germline ends. CDR1 SGHTA and CDR2 FQGNSA come from the germline V gene. This CDR3 comprises 13 residues. The CDR3 DNA reads as TGTGCCAGCAGCTTAGGGATTGGCAAGACCCAGTACTTC. As protein: CASSLGIGKTQYF.

The chain couples TRBV3-1 (or the pseudogene TRBV3-2) to TRBJ1-6; possible D gene TRBD1, 5 bases. The length of the CDR3 is 14 residues. Germline CDR1 reads LGHDT; CDR2 reads YNNKEL (reference sequence). V lost 4 bases, J lost 5 bases, and 9 bases lay in between. The CDR3 DNA is TGTGCCAGCAGCCTGGGGGGTGATAATTCACCCCTCCACTTT. Translating it yields CASSLGGDNSPLHF.

J is TRBJ1-2 and V is TRBV5-1; 8 bases fit TRBD1. The CDR3 has 13 amino acids. Looked up from germline, CDR1 is SGHRS and CDR2 is YFSETQ. V was clipped by 4 bases and J by 5 bases; unmatched bases: 4. The DNA for the CDR3 is TGCGCCAGCAGCAATGGACAGGGTTATGGCTACACCTTC. Translated, it gives CASSNGQGYGYTF. The entire variable domain, with the rest obtained from reference TRBV5-1 and TRBJ1-2, is as follows: KAGVTQTPRYLIKTRGQQVTLSCSPISGHRSVSWYQQTPGQGLQFLFEYFSETQRNKGNFPGRFSGRQFSNSRSEMNVSTLELGDSALYLCASSNGQGYGYTFGSGTRLTVV.

The V call is TRBV3-1 (or the pseudogene TRBV3-2), the J call TRBJ2-5, with D perhaps assigned TRBD1 or TRBD2 (5 bases each). Germline V lookup: CDR1 LGHDT, CDR2 YNNKEL (reference sequence). Between the trimmed V and J ends, which lost 4 bases and 0 bases, there was a span of 15 bases. This CDR3 is 16 amino acids long. Written as DNA, the CDR3 is TGTGCCAGCAGCCGGGGACCTCGGACTTACCAAGAGACCCAGTACTTC. Protein sequence: CASSRGPRTYQETQYF.

V and J are TRBV11-3 and TRBJ2-1; no firm D call. Germline CDR1 reads SGHNT; CDR2 reads YENEEA. V dropped 5 bases and J dropped 4 bases, with 6 bases sitting between them. CDR3 length: 12 amino acids. CDR3 amino acids: CASSRDYNEQFF. The CDR3 bases are TGTGCCAGCAGCCGAGATTACAATGAGCAGTTCTTC. The full variable domain, rest sourced from reference TRBV11-3 and TRBJ2-1, is EAGVVQSPRYKIIEKKQPVAFWCNPISGHNTLYWYLQNLGQGPELLIRYENEEAVDDSQLPKDRFSAERLKGVDSTLKIQPAELGDSAVYLCASSRDYNEQFFGPGTRLTVL.

CDR3 residues: CASRPDRGDGYTF. The CDR3 DNA sequence: TGTGCCAGTAGACCGGACAGGGGGGATGGCTACACCTTC. The chain has TRBV19 and TRBJ1-2, with 10 nucleotides matching TRBD1. V lost 6 bases, J lost 6 bases, and 4 bases stayed unmatched. CDR3 size: 13 residues. The germline V gene encodes CDR1 LNHDA and CDR2 SQIVND (reference sequence).

The rearrangement uses TRBV7-3 and TRBJ2-1; D remains unclear. Germline CDR1 SGHTA, CDR2 FQGTGA. V was trimmed by 5 bases and J by 5 bases, leaving 13 bases between them. This CDR3 spans 14 amino acids. The CDR3 coding sequence is TGTGCCAGCAGCCCCTCCCTGGCGAACAATGAGCAGTTCTTC. Translation: CASSPSLANNEQFF.